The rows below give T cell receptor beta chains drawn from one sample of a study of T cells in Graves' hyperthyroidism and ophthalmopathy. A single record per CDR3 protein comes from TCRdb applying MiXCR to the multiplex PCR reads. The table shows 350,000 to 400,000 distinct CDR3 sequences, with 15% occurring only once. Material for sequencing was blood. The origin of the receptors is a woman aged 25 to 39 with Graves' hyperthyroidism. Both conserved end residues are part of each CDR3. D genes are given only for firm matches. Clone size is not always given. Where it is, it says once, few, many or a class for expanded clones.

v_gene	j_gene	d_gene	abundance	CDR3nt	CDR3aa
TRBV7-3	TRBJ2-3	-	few	TGTGCCAGCAGCTACGACAGCCTGAGCACAGATACGCAGTATTTT	CASSYDSLSTDTQYF
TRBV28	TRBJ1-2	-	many	TGTGCCAGCAGCGTAAACAACTATGGCTACACCTTC	CASSVNNYGYTF
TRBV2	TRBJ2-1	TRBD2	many	TGTGCCAACCCCTTTAGAGCGGGAGGAGGCAATGAGCAGTTCTTC	CANPFRAGGGNEQFF
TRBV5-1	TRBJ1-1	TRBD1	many	TGCGCCAGCAGCGGGGGACAGACGAACACTGAAGCTTTCTTT	CASSGGQTNTEAFF
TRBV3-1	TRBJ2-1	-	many	TGTGCCAGCAGCCAAGATAAAAGGAGTGAGCAGTTCTTC	CASSQDKRSEQFF
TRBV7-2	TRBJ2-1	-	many	TGTGCCAGCAGCTTAAGGGACTTCAGGGATGAGCAGTTCTTC	CASSLRDFRDEQFF
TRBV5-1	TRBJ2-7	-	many	TGCGCCAGCGGCAGGGCTGGGGACTCCTACGAGCAGTACTTC	CASGRAGDSYEQYF
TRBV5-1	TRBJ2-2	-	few	TGCGCCAGCAGCGTCCGGGGCGGCGGCGGGGAGCTGTTTTTT	CASSVRGGGGELFF
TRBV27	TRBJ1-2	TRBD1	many	TGTGCCAGCAGAAGGGACGGGACAGGGCTTAACTATGGCTACACCTTC	CASRRDGTGLNYGYTF
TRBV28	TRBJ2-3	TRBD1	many	TGTGCCAGCAGTTTGGCCAGGGGGTGGGTAGATACGCAGTATTTT	CASSLARGWVDTQYF
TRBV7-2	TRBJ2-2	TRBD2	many	TGTGCCAGCAGCCTGGGGCTAGCGGAGGTCACCGGGGAGCTGTTTTTT	CASSLGLAEVTGELFF
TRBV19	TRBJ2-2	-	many	TGTGCCAGTAGATCAGGGCGGGGTAACACCGGGGAGCTGTTTTTT	CASRSGRGNTGELFF
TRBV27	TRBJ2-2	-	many	TGTGCCAGCAAACCACTTGACGGGGACGGCGGGGAGCTGTTTTTT	CASKPLDGDGGELFF
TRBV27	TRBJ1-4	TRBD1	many	TGTGCCAGCAGCGTCCCGGGACAGGGTTGGGGTGCAACTAATGAAAAACTGTTTTTT	CASSVPGQGWGATNEKLFF
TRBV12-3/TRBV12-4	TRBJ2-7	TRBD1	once	TGTGTCAGCAGACGGGACAGGAGAACCTACGAGCAGTACTTC	CVSRRDRRTYEQYF
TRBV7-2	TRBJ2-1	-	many	TGTGCCAGCAGCTCGGAGACTAGCTCCTACAATGAGCAGTTCTTC	CASSSETSSYNEQFF
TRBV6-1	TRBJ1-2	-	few	TGTGCCAGCAGTCTCCCGTACAGGGAAAGAGGCTACACCTTC	CASSLPYRERGYTF
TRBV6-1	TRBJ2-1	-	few	TGTGCCAGCAGGACAATACAGGGGGGGATAAACAATGAGCAGTTCTTC	CASRTIQGGINNEQFF
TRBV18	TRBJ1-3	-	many	TGTGCCAGCTCACCTGACAGTGCAGGAAACACCATATATTTT	CASSPDSAGNTIYF
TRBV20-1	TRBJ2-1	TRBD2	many	TGCAGTGCTAGAGATCAATATCCTAGCGGCCTTAATGAGCAGTTCTTC	CSARDQYPSGLNEQFF
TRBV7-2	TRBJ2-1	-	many	TGTGCCAGCAGCGGGACCCTAGAGGGTGAGCAGTTCTTC	CASSGTLEGEQFF
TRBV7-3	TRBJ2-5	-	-	TGTGCCAGCAGCTTAGGGCCACAGGGCCCAGAGACCCAGTACTTC	CASSLGPQGPETQYF
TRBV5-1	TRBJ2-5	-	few	TGCGCCAGCAGCTTCAGTGCGGAGACCCAGTACTTC	CASSFSAETQYF
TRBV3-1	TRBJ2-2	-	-	TGTGCCAGCAGCCCCCTTCGGGGAAACACCGGGGAGCTGTTTTTT	CASSPLRGNTGELFF
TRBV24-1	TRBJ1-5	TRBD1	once	TGTGCCACCAGTGATACAGGGGGCAATCAGCCCCAGCATTTT	CATSDTGGNQPQHF
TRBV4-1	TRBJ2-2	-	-	TGCGCCAGCAGCCAGGGATTTGGTAGGGAGACGAACACCGGGGAGCTGTTTTTT	CASSQGFGRETNTGELFF
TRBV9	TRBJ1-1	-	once	TGTGCCAGCAGCGTGGCGGTCCAGAACACTGAAGCTTTCTTT	CASSVAVQNTEAFF
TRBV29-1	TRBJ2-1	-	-	TGCAGCGTTGAGCAGGCCGACCTCTCCTACAATGAGCAGTTCTTC	CSVEQADLSYNEQFF
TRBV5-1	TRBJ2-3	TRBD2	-	TGCGCCAGCAGCGGACTAGCGGGAGGGGGACCTAGCACAGGTACGCAGTATTTT	CASSGLAGGGPSTGTQYF
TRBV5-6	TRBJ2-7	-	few	TGTGCCAGCAGCCCGGAGGGGGTCCTCTCCTACGAGCAGTACTTC	CASSPEGVLSYEQYF
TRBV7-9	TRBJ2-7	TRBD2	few	TGTGCCAGCAGCTCGGGGACTAGCGGGAGTGTCTACGAGCAGTACTTC	CASSSGTSGSVYEQYF
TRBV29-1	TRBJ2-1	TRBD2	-	TGCAGCGCAGGACTAGCGCATTCTTCCTACAATGAGCAGTTCTTC	CSAGLAHSSYNEQFF
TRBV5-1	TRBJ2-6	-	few	TGCGCCAGCAGATCAGGGGCTGGGGCCAACGTCCTGACTTTC	CASRSGAGANVLTF
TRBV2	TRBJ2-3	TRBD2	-	TGTGCCAGCAGGGTGGACGGCGGGAGTCTCCTTGGCACAGATACGCAGTATTTT	CASRVDGGSLLGTDTQYF
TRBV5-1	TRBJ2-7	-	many	TGCGCCAGCAGCTTGGCCGTGGGCAGGGCTTCCTACGAGCAGTACTTC	CASSLAVGRASYEQYF
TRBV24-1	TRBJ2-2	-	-	TGTGCCACCAGCGAAGGGGGGTTGGGGGAGCTGTTTTTT	CATSEGGLGELFF
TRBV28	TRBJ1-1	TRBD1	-	TGTGCCAGCAGTTCAGGGACAGGAAGCACTGAAGCTTTCTTT	CASSSGTGSTEAFF
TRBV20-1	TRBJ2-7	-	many	TGCAGTGCCACGGACGGACTAACCTCCTACGAGCAGTACTTC	CSATDGLTSYEQYF
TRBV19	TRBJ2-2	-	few	TGTGCCAGTAGTATACAATCAGGGGGGGAGCTGTTTTTT	CASSIQSGGELFF
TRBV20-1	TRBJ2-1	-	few	TGCAGTGCTAGCGTCGAAACTGAGCAGTTCTTC	CSASVETEQFF
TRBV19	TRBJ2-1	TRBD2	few	TGTGCCAGTAGTATTCCGTCCACCGGGAGGATCTACAATGAGCAGTTCTTC	CASSIPSTGRIYNEQFF
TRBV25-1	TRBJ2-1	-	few	TGTGCCAGCAGTGAACGTAGTGAGAAGTCCTACAATGAGCAGTTCTTC	CASSERSEKSYNEQFF
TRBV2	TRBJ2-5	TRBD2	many	TGTGCCAGCAGCCCCGGGACTAGCAGAGAGACCCAGTACTTC	CASSPGTSRETQYF
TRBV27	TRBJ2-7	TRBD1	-	TGTGCCAGCAGCGCCTCTTCACAGGGGAGCTACGAGCAGTACTTC	CASSASSQGSYEQYF
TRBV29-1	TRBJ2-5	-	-	TGCAGCGTCCAAAAAGGAGGGGGCCTGGAGACCCAGTACTTC	CSVQKGGGLETQYF
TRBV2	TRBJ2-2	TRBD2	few	TGTGCCAGCAGTGCCGGACTAGCGGGAAACACCGGGGAGCTGTTTTTT	CASSAGLAGNTGELFF
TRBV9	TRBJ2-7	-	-	TGTGCCAGCAGCGGCGGAGTGGACTCCTACGAGCAGTACTTC	CASSGGVDSYEQYF
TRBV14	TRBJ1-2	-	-	TGTGCCAGCAGCCTAGTAGACAGAAACTATGGCTACACCTTC	CASSLVDRNYGYTF
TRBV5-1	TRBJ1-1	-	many	TGCGCCAGCAGCTTTTTTTGGGACCAGGGCGAAGCTTTCTTT	CASSFFWDQGEAFF
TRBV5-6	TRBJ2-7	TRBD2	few	TGTGCCAGCAGCTTAGGGACTAGCTCCCACGAGCAGTACTTC	CASSLGTSSHEQYF
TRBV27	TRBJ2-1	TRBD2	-	TGTGCCAGCAGTTTTTTTTTATCCGGGAGGGCCGCCGAGCAGTTCTTC	CASSFFLSGRAAEQFF
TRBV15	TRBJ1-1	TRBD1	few	TGTGCCACCAGCAGAGTGGGGACAGGGGGCAACCGGAACACTGAAGCTTTCTTT	CATSRVGTGGNRNTEAFF
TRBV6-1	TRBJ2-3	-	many	TGTGCCAGCAGTTACAACCCGGGGGCAGATACGCAGTATTTT	CASSYNPGADTQYF
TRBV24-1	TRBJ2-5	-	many	TGTGCCACCAGAGGGCGGGGACCCCAGGAGACCCAGTACTTC	CATRGRGPQETQYF
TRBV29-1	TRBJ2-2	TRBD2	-	TGCAGCGTAACCGGGACTAGCGGTTACACCGGGGAGCTGTTTTTT	CSVTGTSGYTGELFF
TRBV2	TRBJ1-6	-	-	TGTGCCAGCAGTGCAAAGGGGGTCAATTCACCCCTCCACTTT	CASSAKGVNSPLHF
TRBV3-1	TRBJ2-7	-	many	TGTGCCAGCAGCCAAGGGACTCTCCGGTACGAGCAGTACTTC	CASSQGTLRYEQYF
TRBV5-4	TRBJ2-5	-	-	TGTGCCAGCAGCCTCCGGGACTACCAAGAGACCCAGTACTTC	CASSLRDYQETQYF
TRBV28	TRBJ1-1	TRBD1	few	TGTGCCAGCAGACTCCCGACAGGGAAGAACACTGAAGCTTTCTTT	CASRLPTGKNTEAFF